The next 23 T cell receptor beta chains were all read from a single sample in a study of T-cell reconstitution after alpha-beta-depleted transplantation in children. Unique molecular identifiers were used to barcode this TCRbeta library. TCRdb ran MiXCR on the PCR reads and lists one entry per CDR3 protein. This sample has 250,000 to 300,000 distinct CDR3 sequences, with approximately 9.6% found just once. The specimen comprised PBMCs from the stem cell graft donor, sampled from the stem cell graft. Every receptor here comes from a human donor who donated a stem cell graft to a child with SCID.

The table lists this clonotype with a few counts. The chain employs TRBV24-1 and TRBJ2-3; D is unclear. The CDR3 loop spans 13 amino acids. CDR1 is KGHDR and CDR2 is SFDVKD in the germline V gene. V lost 2 bases and J 0 bases, leaving 2 bases between the germline ends. The CDR3, as DNA: TGTGCCACCAGTGATTGGAGCACAGATACGCAGTATTTT. Translating gives CATSDWSTDTQYF.

Many counts were recorded for this clonotype. The V and J genes are TRBV12-3 or TRBV12-4 and TRBJ1-5; D is ambiguous. This CDR3 region has 15 residues. V lost 2 bases and J 6 bases, leaving 14 bases between the germline ends. CDR3 protein: CASSLNVGVGQPQHF. The CDR3 region has the DNA TGTGCCAGCAGTTTAAATGTCGGGGTAGGTCAGCCCCAGCATTTT.

This clonotype occurred a few times. This chain connects TRBV3-1 to TRBJ2-7; D may be TRBD1 or TRBD2 (5 bases each). The CDR3 is 13 amino acids. Trimming pared 4 bases from V and 5 bases from J, leaving 12 bases between. The germline V gene has CDR1 LGHDT and CDR2 YNNKEL (reference sequence). CDR3 in DNA: TGTGCCAGCAGCCCGGGGCGGGTACACGAGCAGTACTTC. It encodes CASSPGRVHEQYF.

There are many counts of this clonotype. V is TRBV2 and J is TRBJ2-2; D gene uncertain. Germline-derived CDR1 and CDR2 are SNHLY and FYNNEI. The CDR3 runs to 14 residues. With 4 bases removed from V and 1 base from J, the gap between germline ends came to 7 bases. In nucleotides, the CDR3 is TGTGCCAGCAGTGTTTCGGTGAACACCGGGGAGCTGTTTTTT. Translated, it gives CASSVSVNTGELFF.

The chain couples TRBV11-2 to TRBJ2-5; no definite D call. V lost 1 base and J 1 base, leaving 7 bases between the germline ends. The CDR3 length is 14 residues. From germline, CDR1 is SGHAT and CDR2 FQNNGV. The CDR3 DNA follows: TGTGCCAGCAGCTTAGTCTCCCCCCAAGAGACCCAGTACTTC. Its translation is CASSLVSPQETQYF.

This clonotype was observed many times. The CDR3 loop is CASRRDRVSYEQYF. Written as DNA, the CDR3 is TGTGCCAGTCGCCGGGACAGGGTTTCCTACGAGCAGTACTTC. This chain connects TRBV19 to TRBJ2-7; 9 bases are shared with TRBD1. From germline, CDR1 is LNHDA and CDR2 SQIVND (reference sequence). After removal of 8 bases from V and 1 base from J, the junction contained 6 bases not matched to a gene. The CDR3 length is 14 residues.

This chain links TRBV20-1 with TRBJ2-4; perhaps D is TRBD1 or TRBD2 (6 bases each). V was trimmed by 0 bases and J by 10 bases, leaving 13 bases between them. This CDR3 region has 13 residues. Germline CDR1 reads DFQATT; CDR2 reads SNEGSKA (reference sequence). In DNA form, the CDR3 reads TGCAGTGCTAGAGATCGGGAGAGGGGGATTCAGTACTTC. Residues: CSARDRERGIQYF.

The V call is TRBV7-3, the J call TRBJ2-4; TRBD1 aligns across 10 bases. The CDR3 runs 15 residues. Germline lookup yields CDR1 SGHTA and CDR2 FQGTGA. Germline trimming cut 5 bases from V and 6 bases from J; bases unmatched to any gene: 7. Here the CDR3 reads CASSAYGQGGNIQYF. CDR3 nucleotide sequence: TGTGCCAGCAGCGCCTACGGACAGGGGGGAAACATTCAGTACTTC.

This clonotype was detected a few times. The chain uses TRBV20-1 and TRBJ1-2; D may be TRBD1 (5 bases). The CDR3 runs to 13 residues. Germline V gene lookup returns CDR1 DFQATT and CDR2 SNEGSKA (reference sequence). The V gene lost 5 bases and the J gene lost 7 bases, with 17 bases spanning the gap. The CDR3 protein is CSARPGLQGGYTF. In DNA, the CDR3 is TGCAGTGCTCGCCCAGGGCTACAAGGTGGCTACACCTTC.

This chain uses TRBV20-1 with TRBJ2-1; possible D gene TRBD1, 5 bases. The CDR3 has 12 residues. Trimming shortened V by 3 bases and J by 8 bases, and 11 bases separated the two germline ends. CDR1 and CDR2 (germline): DFQATT, SNEGSKA (reference sequence). The CDR3 region has the DNA TGCAGTGCTAGGAAACAGGCCCATGAGCAGTTCTTC. Translated, it gives CSARKQAHEQFF.

A few counts support this clonotype. The CDR3 sequence is CASSQDSTSGNTIYF. CDR3 DNA: TGTGCCAGCAGCCAAGATTCGACCTCTGGAAACACCATATATTTT. The chain recombines TRBV3-1 with TRBJ1-3; D is undetermined. Trimming took 0 bases from V and 0 from J, leaving 6 bases between them. This CDR3 contains 15 residues. CDR1 and CDR2 from the germline V gene are LGHDT and YNNKEL (reference sequence).

CDR3 nucleotides: TGTGCCAGCAGCCAAGATTGGGTATCTCCCCTCCACTTT. Its protein product is CASSQDWVSPLHF. The chain joins TRBV3-1 to TRBJ1-6; D gene ambiguous. V was pared by 0 bases and J by 13 bases, with 10 bases between. The CDR3 length is 13 residues. Looked up from germline, CDR1 is LGHDT and CDR2 is YNNKEL (reference sequence).

The V gene is TRBV5-6, the J gene TRBJ2-7; 9 nucleotides align to TRBD1. The CDR3 consists of 17 residues. The trim removed 0 bases at V and 5 bases at J, leaving 12 bases unmatched. Per the germline V gene, CDR1 is SGHDT and CDR2 is YYEEEE. DNA for the CDR3: TGTGCCAGCAGCTTGGACCGCCCGGGACAGGGCATCAACGAGCAGTACTTC. As protein: CASSLDRPGQGINEQYF.

The chain couples TRBV25-1 to TRBJ2-2; either TRBD1 or TRBD2 may supply D (5 bases each). With 7 bases removed from V and 0 bases from J, the gap between germline ends came to 12 bases. Germline CDR1 is MGHDK and CDR2 is SYGVNS. The CDR3 extends over 15 amino acids. Here the CDR3 DNA reads TGTGCCAGCATAGCTCCGGGACCGAACACCGGGGAGCTGTTTTTT. It codes for CASIAPGPNTGELFF.

This clonotype was observed many times. The chain combines TRBV4-1 with TRBJ2-1; D gene unclear. V lost 4 bases, J lost 5 bases, and 9 bases lay in between. CDR1 MGHRA and CDR2 YSYEKL come from the germline V gene. This CDR3 is built from 13 residues. The CDR3 bases are TGCGCCAGCAGCCCCCGACTGGACAATGAGCAGTTCTTC. This translates into CASSPRLDNEQFF.

This clonotype occurred many times. This chain joins TRBV18 and TRBJ2-5; D uncertain. This CDR3 region has 13 residues. V lost 0 bases and J lost 2, with 4 bases in between. The germline V gene encodes CDR1 KGHSH and CDR2 LQKENI. Here the CDR3 reads CASSPPTQETQYF. CDR3 bases: TGTGCCAGCTCACCACCCACTCAAGAGACCCAGTACTTC.

V is TRBV9 and J is TRBJ2-1; 10 positions match TRBD2. Trimming at V came to 4 bases and at J to 5 bases, leaving 12 bases not matched to a gene. The CDR3 is made up of 17 amino acids. From germline, CDR1 is SGDLS and CDR2 YYNGEE. CDR3 amino acids: CASSPSRASGGDNEQFF. The CDR3 region has the DNA TGTGCCAGCAGCCCTTCCAGGGCTAGCGGGGGTGACAATGAGCAGTTCTTC.

The rearrangement joins TRBV19 to TRBJ1-5, with D unresolved. V was shortened by 11 bases and J by 1 base, with 21 bases between the two germline ends. This CDR3 contains 16 residues. The germline V gene encodes CDR1 LNHDA and CDR2 SQIVND (reference sequence). CDR3 protein: CASHWRHSLSNQPQHF. In nucleotides, the CDR3 is TGTGCCTCCCATTGGCGCCATTCCTTAAGCAATCAGCCCCAGCATTTT.

V gene TRBV7-9 combines with J gene TRBJ2-7, with D possibly being TRBD2 (6 bases). The V and J ends lost 5 bases and 2 bases respectively, with 13 bases between them. The CDR3 runs to 14 residues. The V gene's germline CDR1 is SEHNR and CDR2 FQNEAQ (reference sequence). The CDR3 sequence: CASSELAGPYEQYF. The CDR3 bases are TGTGCCAGCAGCGAATTGGCGGGGCCCTACGAGCAGTACTTC.

The sample holds many counts of this clonotype. The chain uses TRBV12-3 or TRBV12-4 and TRBJ2-3; D call uncertain. V dropped 6 bases and J dropped 2 bases, with 9 bases sitting between them. The CDR3 is 13 residues long. CDR3 DNA: TGTGCCAGCAGCCTGCAAACCACAGATACGCAGTATTTT. Translation: CASSLQTTDTQYF.

This clonotype was counted a few times. The rearrangement joins TRBV14 to TRBJ2-7; D is undetermined. Trimming removed 0 bases at V and 0 bases at J, with 15 bases between. CDR3 length: 17 residues. Germline CDR1 reads SGHDN; CDR2 reads FVKESK. As DNA, the CDR3 is TGTGCCAGCAGCCAAGATCTCGCCGGGCTCCGCTCCTACGAGCAGTACTTC. Its protein is CASSQDLAGLRSYEQYF.

The rearrangement joins TRBV10-1 to TRBJ2-3, with 8 bases aligning to TRBD2. Per the germline V gene, CDR1 is WNHNN and CDR2 is SYGVQD (reference sequence). This CDR3 comprises 14 residues. V shed 4 bases and J 1 base; nucleotides not matched to a gene: 1. The CDR3 loop reads CASSAGGGTDTQYF. The CDR3 DNA follows: TGCGCCAGCAGTGCGGGGGGGGGCACAGATACGCAGTATTTT.

The sample holds many counts of this clonotype. The rearrangement joins TRBV3-1 to TRBJ2-7; no firm D call. V shed 0 bases and J shed 1 base, with 7 bases lying between them. CDR3 length equals 14 residues. Per germline, CDR1 LGHDT and CDR2 YNNKEL (reference sequence). This CDR3 reads CASSQDSVSYEQYF. CDR3 in DNA: TGTGCCAGCAGCCAAGACTCCGTGTCCTACGAGCAGTACTTC.